This T cell receptor (beta chain) was documented in a study of blood T cell repertoires in COVID-19. Study-wide background: Donors in the United States, Italy and Spain gave samples during acute or convalescent COVID-19.

Looked up from germline, CDR1 is MNHEY and CDR2 is SVGAGI. The CDR3 length is 14 residues. The V gene end was trimmed by 0 bases and the J gene end by 12 bases; junction bases not matched to a gene: 10. As originally analysed: Estimates of nucleated cell counts were drawn from the amplification of reference gene primers. Clones were sequenced by immunoSEQ multiplex PCR, and TCRdb holds only the in-frame ones, with some missing. V and J calls plus clone size are reproduced from that table; the DNA served to infer D and trimming. The sample includes 250,000 to 350,000 clones, around 84% of them seen just once. Seattle's enrolled individuals joined amid active infection and were then monitored longitudinally.

The receptor's source is a human donor with COVID-19, enrolled during active disease. The donor label of this sample is uncertain. The J gene is TRBJ1-2, the V gene TRBV6-5; TRBD1 matches 7 bases. The sequencing sample was made of peripheral blood. Here the CDR3 DNA reads TGTGCCAGCAGTTACTCGAGGGACAGAAGATCGGACACCTTC. Translation: CASSYSRDRRSDTF.